This note documents a single T cell receptor (beta chain) sequence. Its specificity is unknown. The authors reverse transcribed roughly 0.5 to 1 ug RNA with random hexamers. Amplification of TCR beta CDR3 was carried out by immunoSEQ multiplex PCR, which covered 54 Vbeta and 13 Jbeta segments. TCRdb re-called the immunoSEQ multiplex PCR reads through MiXCR, storing one row per CDR3 protein. The sample has 100,000 to 150,000 distinct CDR3 sequences, around 95% seen once; the top ten hold less than 0.25%. From blood CD8+ and CD4+ T cells, TCR beta sequences were generated. The data were taken from a study of CD8 T cells in Susac syndrome. Background on the study: Blood was drawn from Susac syndrome patients while they were therapy-naive, on corticosteroids, or on intravenous immunoglobulin alone. Study-level points and caveats: Peak Susac CD8+ clonal expansion occurred in TEMRA cells and active patients.

The CDR3 length is 14 residues. Deletions cut 0 bases from V and 0 bases from J, with 8 bases between. Germline V gene sequence: CDR1 DFQATT, CDR2 SNEGSKA (reference sequence). V is TRBV20-1 and J is TRBJ1-1; D perhaps matches TRBD1 (5 bases). Sequencing was performed on CD8+ T cells from PBMCs. The receptor was isolated from a human donor with Susac syndrome. CDR3 loop: CSARDPGLNTEAFF. The DNA of the CDR3 is TGCAGTGCTAGAGATCCGGGACTGAACACTGAAGCTTTCTTT.